This entry lists 22 T cell receptor beta chains sequenced from one sample in a study of T-cell reconstitution after alpha-beta-depleted transplantation in children. Unique molecular identifiers were incorporated into the prepared TCRbeta library. One entry per CDR3 protein, called by TCRdb with MiXCR from the PCR reads. The sample contains 280,000 or so distinct CDR3 sequences, approximately 10% of which appear only once. Material: peripheral blood, obtained 180 days after TCRalphabeta/CD19-depleted stem cell transplant. The receptors originated from a male patient under 10 years old who had a stem cell transplant for chronic granulomatous disease, so the T cells may come from the graft donor.

The CDR3, as DNA: TGTGCCAGTAAAGAGCGGGACCAATCAAGCAATCAGCCCCAGCATTTT. Its protein is CASKERDQSSNQPQHF. This chain uses TRBV19 with TRBJ1-5, with D possibly being TRBD1 (5 bases). Germline V lookup: CDR1 LNHDA, CDR2 SQIVND (reference sequence). There are 16 residues in the CDR3. V lost 7 bases, J lost 1 base, and 17 bases lay in between.

This clonotype was picked up many times. This chain links TRBV5-5 with TRBJ1-1; no firm D call. Germline CDR1 and CDR2: SGHKS and YYEKEE (reference sequence). This CDR3 has 14 residues. V was shortened by 0 bases and J by 0 bases, with 6 bases between the two germline ends. For the CDR3, the DNA is TGTGCCAGCAGCTTGGGTTGGCTGAACACTGAAGCTTTCTTT. It codes for CASSLGWLNTEAFF. Together with reference TRBV5-5 and TRBJ1-1, the CDR3 gives the full variable domain: DAGVTQSPTHLIKTRGQQVTLRCSPISGHKSVSWYQQVLGQGPQFIFQYYEKEERGRGNFPDRFSARQFPNYSSELNVNALLLGDSALYLCASSLGWLNTEAFFGQGTRLTVV.

This clonotype came up many times. The chain has TRBV12-3 or TRBV12-4 and TRBJ1-4; TRBD1 matches at 8 bases. The CDR3 is 16 residues long. The junction had 8 bases not matched to a gene; V was cut back by 5 bases and J by 3 bases. In DNA, the CDR3 is TGTGCCAGCAGTCGCTCGCTACAGGGGGCTAATGAAAAACTGTTTTTT. The encoded protein is CASSRSLQGANEKLFF.

This clonotype was recorded many times. The genes are TRBV5-1 and TRBJ1-2, with TRBD1 matching 9 bases. The V segment lost 5 bases and the J segment 4 bases; nucleotides outside the gene matches: 6. CDR1 and CDR2 from the germline V gene are SGHRS and YFSETQ. This CDR3 is 14 amino acids long. CDR3 residues: CASSIQGAAYGYTF. For the CDR3, the DNA is TGCGCCAGCAGTATACAGGGGGCCGCCTATGGCTACACCTTC.

This clonotype showed up many times. The chain has TRBV9 and TRBJ2-2; the D gene is possibly TRBD2 (5 bases). This CDR3 region has 15 residues. Germline CDR1 SGDLS, CDR2 YYNGEE. The germline V and J ends were trimmed by 0 bases and 4 bases, with 10 bases remaining between them. CDR3 amino acids: CASSVGEGITGELFF. The DNA for the CDR3 is TGTGCCAGCAGCGTAGGAGAGGGAATCACCGGGGAGCTGTTTTTT.

Concerning this clonotype itself: Since a much larger clone is just one base distant, this may be a read error. The V call is TRBV12-2, the J call TRBJ2-1; no check of the table's D call, TRBD2, against the DNA was made. TRBV12-2 represents a pseudogene. This CDR3 has 13 residues. The chain's CDR3 is CASRPPLTNEQSF. Written as DNA, the CDR3 is TGTGCAAGTCGCCCCCCGCTAACCAATGAGCAGTCCTTC.

This clonotype came up many times. This chain connects TRBV18 to TRBJ2-1, with 7 nucleotides matching TRBD1. The CDR3 has 14 residues. In germline, CDR1 is KGHSH, CDR2 LQKENI. V lost 3 bases to trimming and J lost 7 bases; unmatched junction nucleotides: 6. CDR3 DNA sequence: TGTGCCAGCTCACCGCAGACAGGGAAGAATGAGCAGTTCTTC. Translated: CASSPQTGKNEQFF.

At least ten counts were recorded for this clonotype. V and J are TRBV15 and TRBJ1-5; perhaps TRBD1 as D (5 bases). Germline V gives CDR1 LNHNV, CDR2 YYDKDF (reference sequence). With 2 bases removed from V and 0 bases from J, the gap between germline ends came to 8 bases. The length of the CDR3 is 15 residues. The CDR3 DNA follows: TGTGCCACCAGCAGACGAACAGGTAGCAATCAGCCCCAGCATTTT. This translates into CATSRRTGSNQPQHF. Full variable domain (missing parts from reference TRBV15 and TRBJ1-5): DAMVIQNPRYQVTQFGKPVTLSCSQTLNHNVMYWYQQKSSQAPKLLFHYYDKDFNNEADTPDNFQSRRPNTSFCFLDIRSPGLGDTAMYLCATSRRTGSNQPQHFGDGTRLSIL.

This clonotype occurred many times. V gene TRBV5-1 combines with J gene TRBJ2-7, with TRBD2 matching 13 bases. CDR1 and CDR2 from the germline V gene are SGHRS and YFSETQ. V shed 6 bases, J shed 4 bases, and the junction held 4 bases outside the gene matches. The CDR3 spans 14 residues. In DNA form, the CDR3 reads TGCGCCAGCACCAGGACTAGCGGGAGTTACGAGCAGTACTTC. Protein: CASTRTSGSYEQYF.

In its sample, this clonotype was seen many times. This chain links TRBV6-5 with TRBJ2-7; D is unresolved. Germline V gene data show CDR1 as MNHEY and CDR2 as SVGAGI. This CDR3 spans 16 amino acids. Trimming removed 0 bases from V and 0 bases from J, with 12 bases in between. The CDR3, as DNA: TGTGCCAGCAGTTACTCGCGCGGAAGGAGCTCCTACGAGCAGTACTTC. Its protein is CASSYSRGRSSYEQYF.

This clonotype was recorded at least ten times. The chain uses TRBV12-3 or TRBV12-4 and TRBJ2-3; tentatively, D is TRBD1 (6 bases). V shed 2 bases and J shed 0 bases, with 15 bases lying between them. This CDR3 region has 17 residues. CDR3: CASSLPQGRTSTDTQYF. Written as DNA, the CDR3 is TGTGCCAGCAGTTTACCCCAGGGGCGGACTAGCACAGATACGCAGTATTTT.

This chain joins TRBV4-1 and TRBJ2-1; no clear D. The germline gives CDR1 MGHRA, CDR2 YSYEKL. Trimming took off 0 bases at V and 0 bases at J, with 9 bases between the two ends. The length of the CDR3 is 16 residues. CDR3 sequence (DNA): TGCGCCAGCAGCCAAGATCTTGGTAACTCCTACAATGAGCAGTTCTTC. As protein: CASSQDLGNSYNEQFF.

This clonotype was picked up many times. This rearrangement joins TRBV28 to TRBJ2-1; TRBD2 matches 15 bases. This CDR3 is built from 18 residues. CDR1 and CDR2 (germline): MDHEN, SYDVKM. J was trimmed by 6 bases and V by 1 base; bases with no gene match: 7. CDR3 region: CASSLSGLAGGPFNEQFF. CDR3 coding DNA: TGTGCCAGCAGTTTATCAGGACTAGCGGGAGGGCCGTTCAATGAGCAGTTCTTC.

The table lists this clonotype with many counts. The V call is TRBV3-1, the J call TRBJ2-1; D not resolved. Deletions cut 1 base from V and 5 bases from J, with 12 bases between. The CDR3 has 15 residues. Looked up from germline, CDR1 is LGHDT and CDR2 is YNNKEL (reference sequence). The CDR3 DNA reads TGTGCCAGCAGCCAAGTCTTTGAGTCTAACAATGAGCAGTTCTTC. This sequence encodes CASSQVFESNNEQFF.

This rearrangement joins TRBV6-2 or TRBV6-3 to TRBJ2-7; TRBD2 aligns across 10 bases. Germline trimming cut 7 bases from V and 3 bases from J; bases unmatched to any gene: 6. CDR3 size: 14 residues. The germline CDR1 and CDR2 sequences are MNHEY and SVGEGT. The CDR3 DNA sequence: TGTGCCAGCAAAGCGGGGGGGGAGTACTACGAGCAGTACTTC. It is translated as CASKAGGEYYEQYF.

As regards this clonotype: A much larger clone lies one base from this, so it may be a read error. The J gene is TRBJ2-2, the V gene TRBV4-2; D may be TRBD1 or TRBD2 (5 bases each). This CDR3 has 16 residues. V was shortened by 6 bases and J by 5 bases, with 19 bases between the two germline ends. Germline assignment: CDR1 LGHNA and CDR2 YNFKEQ. The CDR3 nucleotides read TGTGCCAGCAGTCCAATCGGGGCGCGGAATACCGGGGAGCTGTTTTTT. Translation: CASSPIGARNTGELFF.

This clonotype came up many times. V usage is TRBV27 and J usage is TRBJ2-7, with D possibly being TRBD2 (7 bases). Between the trimmed V and J ends, which lost 5 bases and 1 base, there was a span of 9 bases. The CDR3 consists of 13 residues. In germline, CDR1 is MNHEY, CDR2 SMNVEV (reference sequence). The CDR3, as DNA: TGTGCCAGCAGTGCGGGGGCGTCCTACGAGCAGTACTTC. Translation: CASSAGASYEQYF.

This clonotype appeared many times. The chain carries TRBV28 and TRBJ2-1; 7 positions agree with TRBD2. Germline values: CDR1 MDHEN, CDR2 SYDVKM. This CDR3 contains 12 residues. Trimming removed 6 bases from V and 8 bases from J; junction bases left unmatched: 4. The CDR3 DNA reads as TGTGCCAGCAGCTATCGGGGGGATGAGCAGTTCTTC. Amino acid sequence: CASSYRGDEQFF.

In this sample, this clonotype turned up many times. The chain recombines TRBV12-3 or TRBV12-4 with TRBJ2-3; D not certain. Trimming stripped 7 bases from V and 1 base from J, with 6 bases between. This CDR3 is 12 amino acids long. CDR3 in amino acids: CASNWGTDTQYF. In DNA, the CDR3 is TGTGCCAGCAATTGGGGCACAGATACGCAGTATTTT.

The table lists this clonotype with many counts. V gene TRBV15 combines with J gene TRBJ2-7; D remains ambiguous. The V gene lost 0 bases and the J gene lost 0 bases, with 12 bases spanning the gap. The V gene's germline CDR1 is LNHNV and CDR2 YYDKDF (reference sequence). This CDR3 region has 16 residues. CDR3 bases: TGTGCCACCAGCAGAGATGTATGGGGTAGCTCCTACGAGCAGTACTTC. It translates to CATSRDVWGSSYEQYF.

The chain uses TRBV5-1 and TRBJ2-1, with 8 bases aligning to TRBD2. Germline-derived CDR1 and CDR2 are SGHRS and YFSETQ. Unmatched junction bases numbered 11, after V lost 4 bases and J lost 5 bases. The CDR3 is made up of 16 amino acids. CDR3 coding DNA: TGCGCCAGCAGCCGGGTCCCTAGCGGGTATGACAATGAGCAGTTCTTC. Its protein product is CASSRVPSGYDNEQFF.

In this sample, this clonotype turned up many times. The chain couples TRBV5-1 to TRBJ1-5, with unresolved D. The length of the CDR3 is 16 residues. Germline CDR1 is SGHRS and CDR2 is YFSETQ. The V end lost 0 bases, the J end lost 0 bases, and 10 bases lay between the germline ends. CDR3 residues: CASSLALLHSNQPQHF. The DNA of the CDR3 is TGCGCCAGCAGCTTGGCCTTGTTACATAGCAATCAGCCCCAGCATTTT. Complete variable domain (other parts from reference TRBV5-1 and TRBJ1-5): KAGVTQTPRYLIKTRGQQVTLSCSPISGHRSVSWYQQTPGQGLQFLFEYFSETQRNKGNFPGRFSGRQFSNSRSEMNVSTLELGDSALYLCASSLALLHSNQPQHFGDGTRLSIL.